These 26 T cell receptor beta chains were all obtained from the same sample, sequenced in a study of metastatic and nonmetastatic thyroid tumors. From the PCR reads, TCRdb re-called clones with MiXCR. The table lists 11,000 or so clones, approximately 24% of them singletons, with 9.8% in the top ten. No patient received treatment before thyroid surgery. The source material was tumor tissue. Source of these receptors: a female donor with papillary thyroid cancer or a benign thyroid nodule (not recorded which). Some clones in this sample may be carry-over from other donors' samples.

V is TRBV27 and J is TRBJ2-1, with TRBD2 matching over 9 bases. The CDR3 is 15 amino acids. The J segment lost 9 bases and the V segment lost 5 bases, leaving 11 bases of the junction unmatched. Germline V gene data show CDR1 as MNHEY and CDR2 as SMNVEV (reference sequence). The CDR3 region has the DNA TGTGCCAGCAGTGGGGGCGGGAGGGCCGGGCGTGAGCAGTTCTTC. Translated, it gives CASSGGGRAGREQFF.

The CDR3 DNA follows: TGTGCCAGCAGTGAAACGGGAGGTTTCACGCCCCAGCATTTT. It is translated as CASSETGGFTPQHF. The J gene is TRBJ1-5, the V gene TRBV6-1; D is unresolved. Germline-derived CDR1 and CDR2 are MNHNS and SASEGT. This CDR3 has 14 amino acids. Trimming stripped 2 bases from V and 9 bases from J, with 14 bases between.

The chain employs TRBV12-3 or TRBV12-4 and TRBJ1-1, with 8 bases lining up with TRBD1. V dropped 2 bases and J dropped 5; count of bases not matched to a gene: 10. The CDR3 loop spans 16 amino acids. The CDR3 region is CASSLRGQGAWTEAFF. DNA of the CDR3: TGTGCCAGCAGTTTAAGAGGGCAGGGGGCTTGGACTGAAGCTTTCTTT.

The CDR3 region is CASSPLATSGSSGANVLTF. The DNA for the CDR3 is TGTGCCAGCAGCCCCCTAGCAACTAGCGGGAGCTCTGGGGCCAACGTCCTGACTTTC. V gene TRBV14 combines with J gene TRBJ2-6; 11 nucleotides align to TRBD2. This CDR3 is built from 19 residues. Germline V gives CDR1 SGHDN, CDR2 FVKESK. The V gene end was trimmed by 4 bases and the J gene end by 0 bases; junction bases not matched to a gene: 8. Combining the CDR3 with reference TRBV14 and TRBJ2-6 gives the whole variable domain EAGVTQFPSHSVIEKGQTVTLRCDPISGHDNLYWYRRVMGKEIKFLLHFVKESKQDESGMPNNRFLAERTGGTYSTLKVQPAELEDSGVYFCASSPLATSGSSGANVLTFGAGSRLTVL.

This clone was found a few times. The chain links TRBV6-1 to TRBJ1-2, with D possibly being TRBD1 (6 bases). Trimming pared 8 bases from V and 6 bases from J, leaving 19 bases between. This CDR3 spans 14 amino acids. Per germline, CDR1 MNHNS and CDR2 SASEGT. The CDR3 DNA follows: TGTGCCAGCGAATACCAGGGGACCCCTGATGGCTACACCTTC. It codes for CASEYQGTPDGYTF.

In this sample, this clone turned up once. The chain employs TRBV20-1 and TRBJ1-1, with D unclear. The CDR3 spans 15 residues. Germline CDR1 reads DFQATT; CDR2 reads SNEGSKA (reference sequence). V lost 0 bases and J 1 base, leaving 12 bases between the germline ends. CDR3 sequence reads: CSARDPGGKNTEAFF. Here the CDR3 DNA reads TGCAGTGCTAGAGATCCGGGTGGGAAGAACACTGAAGCTTTCTTT.

The V call is TRBV27, the J call TRBJ1-5; D is undetermined. Germline-derived CDR1 and CDR2 are MNHEY and SMNVEV (reference sequence). The CDR3 has 14 residues. V was pared by 7 bases and J by 6 bases, with 16 bases between. The CDR3 DNA reads as TGTGCCAGCATTAACAGAGATAGAGGTCAGCCCCAGCATTTT. This gives the protein CASINRDRGQPQHF.

This clone has a count of ten or more. The junction departs from the called germline gene at one end, perhaps through a read error. V and J are TRBV7-7 and TRBJ2-5; D ambiguous. Germline assignment: CDR1 SSHAT and CDR2 FNYEAQ (reference sequence). The length of the CDR3 is 14 residues. CDR3 amino acids: CASSFLGSQETQYF. CDR3 in DNA: TGTGCTAGCAGCTTCCTCGGGTCTCAAGAGACCCAGTACTTC.

This clone has at least ten counts. This chain uses TRBV6-1 with TRBJ2-3; 11 bases map to TRBD1. The ends lost 6 bases at V and 5 bases at J; junction bases unmatched: 4. Germline-derived CDR1 and CDR2 are MNHNS and SASEGT. This CDR3 is 14 amino acids long. CDR3 coding DNA: TGTGCCAGCAGGGACAGGGGGCCGGGAGATACGCAGTATTTT. Encoded protein: CASRDRGPGDTQYF.

There are a few counts of this clone. The chain has TRBV28 and TRBJ1-5; D gene ambiguous. This CDR3 contains 15 residues. From germline, CDR1 is MDHEN and CDR2 SYDVKM. V was pared by 5 bases and J by 4 bases, with 15 bases between. The CDR3 DNA is TGTGCCAGCAGTCCCAGTGATGATATTAATCAGCCCCAGCATTTT. Amino acid sequence: CASSPSDDINQPQHF.

Points on this clone: A much bigger clone sits one base away, suggesting this may be a read error. The V gene is TRBV20-1, the J gene TRBJ2-5, with TRBD2 matching 12 bases. The germline V gene encodes CDR1 DFQATT and CDR2 SNEGSKA (reference sequence). The V segment lost 8 bases and the J segment 4 bases; nucleotides outside the gene matches: 11. The CDR3 length is 15 residues. CDR3: CSTLLAGGPSETQYF. The CDR3 nucleotides are TGCAGTACGCTCCTAGCGGGAGGGCCCTCAGAGACCCAGTACTTC.

The sample holds a few counts of this clone. The rearrangement links TRBV28 to TRBJ1-3; the D gene is possibly TRBD1 (5 bases). The CDR3 totals 15 residues. The ends were cut back, 6 bases at V and 0 bases at J, with 12 bases in the middle. Germline CDR1 is MDHEN and CDR2 is SYDVKM. The CDR3 here is CASSPGTGSGNTIYF. CDR3 bases: TGTGCCAGCAGCCCCGGGACCGGCTCTGGAAACACCATATATTTT. Filled out from reference TRBV28 and TRBJ1-3, the complete variable domain reads DVKVTQSSRYLVKRTGEKVFLECVQDMDHENMFWYRQDPGLGLRLIYFSYDVKMKEKGDIPEGYSVSREKKERFSLILESASTNQTSMYLCASSPGTGSGNTIYFGEGSWLTVV.

This clone has only a few counts. CDR3 residues: CASTTGGSYEQYF. The CDR3 nucleotides are TGTGCCAGCACCACAGGGGGCTCCTACGAGCAGTACTTC. J is TRBJ2-7 and V is TRBV28; 8 bases fit TRBD1. V lost 7 bases and J lost 0; bases outside the gene matches: 2. The germline V gene encodes CDR1 MDHEN and CDR2 SYDVKM. This CDR3 contains 13 residues.

The V gene is TRBV7-8, the J gene TRBJ1-2; D might be TRBD1 (5 bases). This CDR3 is built from 16 residues. Germline V lookup: CDR1 SGHVS, CDR2 FQNEAQ. With 6 bases removed from V and 4 bases from J, the gap between germline ends came to 21 bases. The chain's CDR3 is CASSHPAAGSPYGYTF. DNA of the CDR3: TGTGCCAGCAGTCATCCCGCGGCAGGGTCCCCCTATGGCTACACCTTC.

This clone has just a few counts. The chain couples TRBV24-1 to TRBJ2-2; TRBD2 matches at 11 bases. V lost 4 bases and J lost 6; bases outside the gene matches: 9. The CDR3 loop spans 17 amino acids. The germline V gene encodes CDR1 KGHDR and CDR2 SFDVKD. CDR3 in amino acids: CATSERTSGRRSGELFF. Here the CDR3 DNA reads TGTGCCACCAGTGAACGAACTAGCGGGAGACGTTCCGGGGAGCTGTTTTTT.

This clone was counted a few times. This chain joins TRBV28 and TRBJ2-7, with D uncertain. Germline CDR1 is MDHEN and CDR2 is SYDVKM. The CDR3 runs 15 residues. Trimming removed 2 bases at V and 2 bases at J, with 13 bases between. CDR3 amino acids: CASSLMVIGTYEQYF. In DNA form, the CDR3 reads TGTGCCAGCAGTTTAATGGTGATCGGAACCTACGAGCAGTACTTC.

In this sample, this clone is medium-sized. In DNA, the CDR3 is TGTGCCAGCAGTTTATATGGGGGACCCACCGGGGAGCTGTTTTTT. It yields the protein CASSLYGGPTGELFF. V gene TRBV28 combines with J gene TRBJ2-2, with D perhaps matching TRBD1 or TRBD2 (5 bases each). CDR1 is MDHEN, CDR2 SYDVKM, per germline. V was cut by 1 base and J by 4 bases, with 10 bases left in between. The CDR3 runs to 15 residues.

This clone was counted between two and nine times. The chain employs TRBV6-2 or TRBV6-3 and TRBJ1-2, with D uncertain. Germline V lookup: CDR1 MNHEY, CDR2 SVGEGT. V shed 7 bases and J shed 3 bases, with 18 bases lying between them. The CDR3 contains 15 residues. CDR3 sequence (DNA): TGTGCCAGCACTCCCTCTGGCCTATACTACTATGGCTACACCTTC. Translation gives CASTPSGLYYYGYTF.

The CDR3 DNA reads TGTGCCAGCAGCCCCCAATGGGACTATGGCTACACCTTC. This translates into CASSPQWDYGYTF. This chain connects TRBV12-3 or TRBV12-4 to TRBJ1-2; D is uncertain. Trimming removed 6 bases from V and 3 bases from J, with 11 bases in between. This CDR3 has 13 amino acids.

Only a few counts were recorded for this clone. The genes are TRBV27 and TRBJ2-7, with 10 bases that match TRBD1. In germline, CDR1 is MNHEY, CDR2 SMNVEV (reference sequence). V dropped 3 bases and J dropped 5; count of bases not matched to a gene: 7. The CDR3 totals 15 residues. The CDR3 coding sequence is TGTGCCAGCAGTTTCCTCCGGGACAGGGGTCACGAGCAGTACTTC. Encoded protein: CASSFLRDRGHEQYF.

The chain links TRBV28 to TRBJ2-7, with D unresolved. Germline loops: CDR1 MDHEN, CDR2 SYDVKM. V lost 2 bases and J lost 3, with 5 bases in between. There are 12 residues in the CDR3. The CDR3 spells CASSLNGYEQYF. CDR3 bases: TGTGCCAGCAGTTTAAACGGCTACGAGCAGTACTTC.

The rearrangement links TRBV2 to TRBJ2-5; TRBD1 matches at 10 bases. V was clipped by 4 bases and J by 6 bases; unmatched bases: 5. The CDR3 runs 14 residues. CDR1 is SNHLY and CDR2 is FYNNEI in the germline V gene. CDR3 protein: CASSVGDRGQTQYF. The CDR3 bases are TGTGCCAGCAGTGTAGGGGACAGGGGTCAGACCCAGTACTTC.

In this sample, this clone is medium-sized. This chain links TRBV6-1 with TRBJ2-1; D perhaps matches TRBD2 (5 bases). The CDR3 contains 12 residues. Germline V gene data show CDR1 as MNHNS and CDR2 as SASEGT. Trimming removed 2 bases from V and 12 bases from J, with 11 bases in between. The CDR3: CASSEFGDRQFF. DNA of the CDR3: TGTGCCAGCAGTGAATTCGGGGATCGGCAGTTCTTC.

The chain couples TRBV6-1 to TRBJ1-2, with a possible D match to TRBD1 (6 bases). Germline loops: CDR1 MNHNS, CDR2 SASEGT. This CDR3 contains 15 residues. V lost 4 bases and J lost 8, with 20 bases in between. CDR3 loop: CASSGLGQSGYGYTF. The CDR3 coding sequence is TGTGCCAGCAGTGGCCTGGGACAATCAGGATACGGCTACACCTTC.

The chain uses TRBV28 and TRBJ2-1; D is perhaps TRBD2 (5 bases). The CDR3 contains 16 residues. Trimming cost V 2 bases and J 5 bases, with 16 bases left between them. The germline CDR1 and CDR2 sequences are MDHEN and SYDVKM. The CDR3 loop is CASSLMSGSQNNEQFF. The CDR3, as DNA: TGTGCCAGCAGTTTAATGAGTGGGAGCCAGAACAATGAGCAGTTCTTC.

This clone is labeled medium-sized. CDR3 sequence reads: CASSIGQGRDEQFF. The CDR3 bases are TGTGCCAGTAGTATAGGACAGGGGAGGGATGAGCAGTTCTTC. The genes are TRBV19 and TRBJ2-1; tentatively, D is TRBD1 (8 bases). The CDR3 runs to 14 residues. Trimming shortened V by 1 base and J by 8 bases, and 12 bases separated the two germline ends. The germline V gene has CDR1 LNHDA and CDR2 SQIVND (reference sequence).